The T cell receptor (beta chain) described here comes from a study of T cells in Graves' hyperthyroidism and ophthalmopathy. Findings and caveats of the study: Ophthalmopathy was distinguished from stable hyperthyroidism by 13 V-J signatures.

Researchers took RNA transcripts and amplified the TCR beta CDR3 regions from them. In the first-round RT-PCR of the TCR CDR3, the HTBI primer set was used. One entry per CDR3 protein, called by TCRdb with MiXCR from the multiplex PCR reads. Of fewer than 900,000 distinct CDR3 sequences listed, around 15% are singletons. Concerning this clonotype itself: Its antigen is unknown.

The CDR3 sequence is 15 residues long. CDR1 is KGHDR and CDR2 is SFDVKD in the germline V gene. Trimming took 2 bases from V and 2 from J, leaving 9 bases between them. This TCR derives from a man between 18 and 29 years old with Graves' hyperthyroidism. The chain links TRBV24-1 to TRBJ2-1; D unresolved. The specimen was blood. CDR3 region: CATSDSRSTYNEQFF. CDR3 bases: TGTGCCACCAGTGATTCCAGGAGCACCTACAATGAGCAGTTCTTC.